Listed here is a single T cell receptor (beta chain). The entry originates in a study of T cell responses to AZD1222 COVID-19 vaccine. Sequencing was performed with immunoSEQ multiplex PCR; in TCRdb, only in-frame clones are kept and a portion is missing. The table records roughly 130,000 clones, approximately 90% of them present only once. V lost 6 bases and J lost 1; bases outside the gene matches: 2. The CDR3 is made up of 14 amino acids. From germline, CDR1 is MNHNY and CDR2 SVGAGI (reference sequence). This material consisted of peripheral blood, taken 28 days after the second AZD1222 dose. The rearrangement joins TRBV6-6 to TRBJ1-2; 10 bases match TRBD1. The TCR originated in an adult who received the AZD1222 COVID-19 vaccine. CDR3 sequence reads: CASRTGGGNYGYTF. The DNA of the CDR3 is TGTGCCAGCAGGACAGGGGGCGGTAACTATGGCTACACCTTC.